This record looks at one TCR beta chain sequence and its context. What it recognizes is unknown. Starting material of 500 to 600 ng total RNA yielded TCR beta cDNA via a constant-region primer. Each TCR beta library was derived from three nested multiplex PCR rounds that employed slightly modified ARM-PCR. TCRdb independently ran MiXCR on the multiplex PCR reads; one entry per CDR3 protein. Found here are almost 200,000 distinct CDR3 sequences, 65% of them singletons; the top ten hold around 7.1%. The sample comes from a study of tumor-infiltrating lymphocytes in primary liver carcinoma. For the study at large: Men and women, 30 to 69 years of age, made up the patients. Whole-study results and caveats: Tumor specimens were characterized by a significantly higher top-250-clone fraction than blood (p = 0.039). Tumor region pairs shared more overlap than did tumor-adjacent and tumor-blood pairs. Bulk, unsorted sampling meant CD4+ and CD8+ repertoires went uncompared.

The blood RNA (from unsorted whole blood) was obtained, and germline DNA was also extracted. The sequence derives from a woman aged 60-70 years with primary liver carcinoma and hepatitis B virus infection. The sequenced sample was peripheral blood.

In nucleotides, the CDR3 is TGTGCCAGCAGTTACGCGTTCTTTGGGGACCGCTCTGGAAACACCATATATTTT. This encodes CASSYAFFGDRSGNTIYF. The chain employs TRBV6-8 and TRBJ1-3, with D tentatively TRBD1 (5 bases). V gave up 2 bases and J gave up 0 bases, with 17 bases separating them. This CDR3 contains 18 residues. Germline CDR1 and CDR2: MNHGY and SAAAGT.